The following is a T cell receptor (beta chain) sequence with its context. Its antigen is still unknown. The data were taken from a study of identical twins. Template switching added a universal primer binding site, and final cDNA carried unique molecular identifiers. TCRdb reprocessed the 5' RACE reads via MiXCR and lists one record per CDR3 protein. The data contain some 630,000 distinct CDR3 sequences, about 7.1% of them seen just once; the ten biggest clones take up around 1.6%. The study, taken as a whole, reports: Among monozygotic twins, out-of-frame TCR alpha sharing exceeded what models predicted. Conclusions leaned on cross-sectional statistical analysis and did not track the same donors over time.

V was shortened by 0 bases and J by 9 bases, with 12 bases between the two germline ends. The CDR3 consists of 14 residues. CDR1 and CDR2 from the germline V gene are LNHNV and YYDKDF (reference sequence). The same specimen was also included in a second study, on yellow fever vaccine responses in identical twins.

The chain combines TRBV15 with TRBJ2-1, with D perhaps TRBD1 or TRBD2 (5 bases each). The sequence came from a woman younger than 35 in good health. The sequencing sample was made of PBMCs. CDR3 loop: CATSRDLGVREQFF. The CDR3 DNA follows: TGTGCCACCAGCAGAGATCTGGGGGTGCGTGAGCAGTTCTTC.